The sequence of this TCR beta chain was determined in a study of tissue T cells after allogeneic stem cell transplantation. Study details: Tissue samples with histologically apparent lymphocytes on H&E review were prioritized for sequencing. The study, taken as a whole, reports: Blood and spleen captured only part of the tissue TCR repertoire. The patient cohort was small and clinically heterogeneous, with limited sampling depth.

Comments on this clone: Its specificity is unknown.

Data came from immunoSEQ multiplex PCR; TCRdb stores just in-frame clones and leaves some out. The repertoire holds 20,000 to 30,000 clones, with 70% to 75% as singletons. This CDR3 has 12 amino acids. Trimming took 5 bases from V and 6 from J, leaving 9 bases between them. Per germline, CDR1 SGHNT and CDR2 YENEEA. This receptor was obtained from a female donor older than 55 with lung cancer. The chain couples TRBV11-3 to TRBJ2-3, with a weak D call TRBD2 (5 bases). The sequenced sample was tissue from the ileum, obtained at autopsy. In DNA form, the CDR3 reads TGTGCCAGCAGCCACCGCGGGGATACGCAGTATTTT. This encodes CASSHRGDTQYF.